This TCR beta chain stems from a study of early T cells in non-severe SARS-CoV-2 infection. Study as a whole: Investigators sequenced bulk RNA drawn from unsorted whole blood, and chains remained unpaired. Study outcomes and limitations: Sequences matched to VDJdb favored anti-spike CD8 responses, while private and CD4 specificities were missed.

Germline assignment: CDR1 SGHDN and CDR2 FVKESK. The V end lost 3 bases, the J end lost 11 bases, and 10 bases lay between the germline ends. The CDR3 spans 11 residues. The TCR library protocol attached unique molecular identifiers to the individual cDNA molecules. TCRdb fed the 5' RACE reads into MiXCR, producing one record per CDR3 protein. The sample shows 70,000 to 95,000 distinct CDR3 sequences, about 16% of them seen only once. This clonotype was counted a few times. What it binds is not known. The receptor's source is an adult who was a healthcare worker with PCR-confirmed SARS-CoV-2 infection or an uninfected control (not recorded which). The sequenced sample was whole blood. J is TRBJ1-1 and V is TRBV14; no clear D gene. As DNA, the CDR3 is TGTGCCAGCAGCCATGGGGTTGGGGCTTTCTTT. It specifies CASSHGVGAFF.